These 27 T cell receptor beta chains share one sample of origin, sequenced in a study of cytomegalovirus exposure and HLA in healthy donors (dated by TCRdb to 2017 to 2019). To prepare the library, the immunoSEQ multiplex PCR assay was applied. As stored in TCRdb, this immuneACCESS dataset retains in-frame rearrangements with V and J assigned. A fraction of the clones does not appear; measured against another copy, unresolved V genes explain less than half of the discrepancy, and the remainder lacks a known reason. A total of 45,000 or so clones appear in this sample, approximately 94% of them only once. Of the sample, approximately 2.1% falls within the top ten clones. Material for sequencing was PBMCs. These receptors came from a young woman in good health and CMV-seronegative.

The chain employs TRBV10-3 and TRBJ2-3; TRBD1 matches 7 bases. Trimming removed 7 bases from V and 4 bases from J; junction bases left unmatched: 8. CDR3 size: 14 residues. CDR1 and CDR2 (germline): ENHRY, SYGVKD. In DNA form, the CDR3 reads TGTGCCATCAATAGACAGGGCTCGGCAGATACGCAGTATTTT. This encodes CAINRQGSADTQYF.

The J gene is TRBJ2-7, the V gene TRBV5-4; TRBD2 agrees at 9 bases. V lost 4 bases and J lost 4; bases outside the gene matches: 6. This CDR3 is 14 amino acids long. Germline-derived CDR1 and CDR2 are SGHNT and YYREEE (reference sequence). The CDR3: CASSISGSQYEQYF. In DNA form, the CDR3 reads TGTGCCAGCAGCATTAGCGGGAGTCAATACGAGCAGTACTTC.

DNA for the CDR3: TGTGCCAGCGCCCAAATTGGGGGGGGTAATGAGCAGTTCTTC. Translating gives CASAQIGGGNEQFF. The chain combines TRBV7-7 with TRBJ2-1, with 7 bases aligning to TRBD2. J gave up 7 bases and V 8 bases, and 11 bases lay outside the gene matches. CDR1 is SSHAT, CDR2 FNYEAQ, per germline (reference sequence). CDR3 length: 14 residues.

J is TRBJ2-7 and V is TRBV5-1, with TRBD1 identical over 8 bases. Germline CDR1 SGHRS, CDR2 YFSETQ. V shed 4 bases, J shed 2 bases, and the junction held 5 bases outside the gene matches. The CDR3 has 14 amino acids. The CDR3 DNA reads TGCGCCAGCAGCGCAGGACAGGGTCCCTACGAGCAGTACTTC. This sequence encodes CASSAGQGPYEQYF. Supplemented by reference TRBV5-1 and TRBJ2-7, the full variable domain reads KAGVTQTPRYLIKTRGQQVTLSCSPISGHRSVSWYQQTPGQGLQFLFEYFSETQRNKGNFPGRFSGRQFSNSRSEMNVSTLELGDSALYLCASSAGQGPYEQYFGPGTRLTVT.

The gene calls are TRBV18 and TRBJ2-1, with 7 bases matching TRBD1. The CDR3 has 17 residues. From germline, CDR1 is KGHSH and CDR2 LQKENI. The J segment lost 3 bases and the V segment lost 0 bases, leaving 8 bases of the junction unmatched. The CDR3 nucleotides read TGTGCCAGCTCACCACCGAGAGGAACAGGGGTCTACAATGAGCAGTTCTTC. Translating gives CASSPPRGTGVYNEQFF.

The V call is TRBV11-3, the J call TRBJ2-2, with a tentative D call TRBD1 (6 bases). Germline CDR1 and CDR2: SGHNT and YENEEA. The CDR3 runs 15 residues. The V end was cut by 6 bases, the J end by 3 bases, with 14 bases between. The CDR3 reads CASRTTGIDTGELFF. CDR3 nucleotides: TGTGCCAGCAGAACTACAGGGATTGACACCGGGGAGCTGTTTTTT.

The chain has TRBV19 and TRBJ2-2; D is ambiguous. The CDR3 runs 15 residues. Trimming removed 8 bases from V and 4 bases from J, with 17 bases in between. The germline V gene has CDR1 LNHDA and CDR2 SQIVND (reference sequence). CDR3 amino acids: CASGSANPGTGELFF. In DNA, the CDR3 is TGTGCCAGTGGAAGCGCCAACCCGGGCACCGGGGAGCTGTTTTTT.

V and J are TRBV7-2 and TRBJ2-1; TRBD2 matches at 11 bases. CDR3 length: 15 residues. Losses at the gene ends were 4 bases for V and 3 bases for J; bases not matched to a gene: 2. Germline V gives CDR1 SGHTA, CDR2 FQGNSA. The CDR3 bases are TGTGCCAGCAGCTCGGGACTAGCGGTCTACAATGAGCAGTTCTTC. This encodes CASSSGLAVYNEQFF.

The chain links TRBV2 to TRBJ1-5; 11 bases map to TRBD1. The CDR3 is made up of 16 amino acids. With V trimmed by 4 bases and J by 0 bases, 2 bases remained unmatched. Germline loops: CDR1 SNHLY, CDR2 FYNNEI. The CDR3 sequence is CASSGTGGNSNQPQHF. In DNA form, the CDR3 reads TGTGCCAGCAGTGGGACAGGGGGCAATAGCAATCAGCCCCAGCATTTT.

CDR3 coding DNA: TGTGCCAGCAGCAGACAGGGGGCTGCCAAAAACATTCAGTACTTC. Encoded protein: CASSRQGAAKNIQYF. The chain recombines TRBV27 with TRBJ2-4; 10 bases align to TRBD1. CDR1 is MNHEY, CDR2 SMNVEV, per germline (reference sequence). This CDR3 has 15 residues. V lost 6 bases to trimming and J lost 1 base; unmatched junction nucleotides: 3.

This chain links TRBV6-1 with TRBJ1-5; weak D call: TRBD1 (6 bases). Trimming stripped 2 bases from V and 5 bases from J, with 22 bases between. The CDR3 length is 18 residues. Per germline, CDR1 MNHNS and CDR2 SASEGT. Here the CDR3 DNA reads TGTGCCAGCAGTGAAATAGCTCTTGGGGACATTTCGTATCAGCCCCAGCATTTT. Translation: CASSEIALGDISYQPQHF.

Of note for this clone: Other DNA sequences of this sample code for an identical CDR3. The chain uses TRBV6-6 and TRBJ2-1; D is perhaps TRBD2 (5 bases). With 0 bases removed from V and 3 bases from J, the gap between germline ends came to 6 bases. Looked up from germline, CDR1 is MNHNY and CDR2 is SVGAGI (reference sequence). There are 14 residues in the CDR3. The CDR3, as DNA: TGTGCCAGCAGTTACTCGAGGGTCTACAATGAGCAGTTCTTC. Amino acid sequence: CASSYSRVYNEQFF.

This clone is a singleton in its sample. The V and J genes are TRBV19 and TRBJ1-6, with D maybe TRBD1 (6 bases). Germline CDR1 and CDR2: LNHDA and SQIVND (reference sequence). Trimming removed 7 bases from V and 6 bases from J, with 16 bases in between. The CDR3 loop spans 15 amino acids. The CDR3 nucleotides are TGTGCCAGTAAGGTTGGCAGGGGTGTTAATTCACCCCTCCACTTT. Translation: CASKVGRGVNSPLHF. The complete variable domain, with remaining parts taken from reference TRBV19 and TRBJ1-6, reads DGGITQSPKYLFRKEGQNVTLSCEQNLNHDAMYWYRQDPGQGLRLIYYSQIVNDFQKGDIAEGYSVSREKKESFPLTVTSAQKNPTAFYLCASKVGRGVNSPLHFGNGTRLTVT.

The rearrangement uses TRBV2 and TRBJ1-4, with TRBD1 matching 8 bases. The CDR3 consists of 14 residues. Losses at the gene ends were 3 bases for V and 8 bases for J; bases not matched to a gene: 5. CDR1 is SNHLY and CDR2 is FYNNEI in the germline V gene. CDR3 nucleotide sequence: TGTGCCAGCAGTGATACAGGGGGAAACGAAAAACTGTTTTTT. This encodes CASSDTGGNEKLFF.

This chain links TRBV6-6 with TRBJ1-1; D unclear. Germline-derived CDR1 and CDR2 are MNHNY and SVGAGI (reference sequence). Trimming shortened V by 6 bases and J by 11 bases, and 19 bases separated the two germline ends. The CDR3 contains 13 residues. CDR3 residues: CASSGEGLKRAFF. CDR3 nucleotide sequence: TGTGCCAGCAGCGGGGAGGGTCTGAAGCGGGCTTTCTTT.

This clone has a handful of counts. The chain is built from TRBV7-2 and TRBJ2-7; maybe TRBD2 (6 bases). Looked up from germline, CDR1 is SGHTA and CDR2 is FQGNSA. The CDR3 runs to 12 residues. The V end was cut by 1 base, the J end by 12 bases, with 13 bases between. DNA of the CDR3: TGTGCCAGCAGCTTAGGCGGGATTGGGTCGTACTTC. It translates to CASSLGGIGSYF.

The chain uses TRBV5-6 and TRBJ2-1; 7 positions agree with TRBD1. The CDR3 contains 14 residues. The germline V gene has CDR1 SGHDT and CDR2 YYEEEE. Losses at the gene ends were 5 bases for V and 8 bases for J; bases not matched to a gene: 10. The chain's CDR3 is CASRPYEGAYEQFF. CDR3 DNA sequence: TGTGCCAGCAGACCATATGAGGGGGCTTATGAGCAGTTCTTC.

The chain employs TRBV5-1 and TRBJ2-1, with D perhaps TRBD1 (6 bases). The germline V and J ends were trimmed by 3 bases and 6 bases, with 13 bases remaining between them. Germline-derived CDR1 and CDR2 are SGHRS and YFSETQ. CDR3 length: 14 residues. CDR3 coding DNA: TGCGCCAGCAGCTCGGGACAAGTTCTCAATGAGCAGTTCTTC. Amino acid sequence: CASSSGQVLNEQFF. The full variable domain, in which reference TRBV5-1 and TRBJ2-1 provide the parts outside the CDR3, is KAGVTQTPRYLIKTRGQQVTLSCSPISGHRSVSWYQQTPGQGLQFLFEYFSETQRNKGNFPGRFSGRQFSNSRSEMNVSTLELGDSALYLCASSSGQVLNEQFFGPGTRLTVL.

The chain joins TRBV6-6 to TRBJ2-5; 15 bases line up with TRBD2. V gave up 7 bases and J gave up 5 bases; unmatched junction bases: 8. In germline, CDR1 is MNHNY, CDR2 SVGAGI (reference sequence). The CDR3 is 16 amino acids. This CDR3 is CASTRTSGGAWETQYF. The CDR3, as DNA: TGTGCCAGCACCCGGACTAGCGGGGGGGCATGGGAGACCCAGTACTTC.

The chain uses TRBV19 and TRBJ1-1; a weak D match, TRBD1 (5 bases). Trimming took 6 bases from V and 2 from J, leaving 13 bases between them. The CDR3 contains 14 residues. Germline V gene lookup returns CDR1 LNHDA and CDR2 SQIVND (reference sequence). CDR3 coding DNA: TGTGCCAGTAGGGGGTCGGGGACTAACACTGAAGCTTTCTTT. Translated: CASRGSGTNTEAFF.

V usage is TRBV19 and J usage is TRBJ2-7; 10 bases align to TRBD2. The V and J ends lost 6 bases and 2 bases, in that order; junction bases with no gene match: 16. Germline assignment: CDR1 LNHDA and CDR2 SQIVND (reference sequence). The CDR3 has 18 amino acids. As DNA, the CDR3 is TGTGCCAGTAGCCCATCTAGCGGGGGCCAACAACAAACCTACGAGCAGTACTTC. Its protein is CASSPSSGGQQQTYEQYF.

The V gene is TRBV7-2, the J gene TRBJ1-4; TRBD1 aligns across 11 bases. CDR3 length: 14 amino acids. Germline-derived CDR1 and CDR2 are SGHTA and FQGNSA. The V segment lost 5 bases and the J segment 7 bases; nucleotides outside the gene matches: 3. The CDR3 DNA sequence: TGTGCCAGCAGCCAGGACAGGGGGCGTGAAAAACTGTTTTTT. Encoded protein: CASSQDRGREKLFF.

The V gene is TRBV6-1, the J gene TRBJ2-3, with unresolved D. V shed 2 bases and J shed 7 bases, with 16 bases lying between them. The germline gives CDR1 MNHNS, CDR2 SASEGT. This CDR3 spans 15 amino acids. As DNA, the CDR3 is TGTGCCAGCAGTGAACCAGGTTCCTACAGTAATACGCAGTATTTT. This encodes CASSEPGSYSNTQYF.

V usage is TRBV5-1 and J usage is TRBJ2-5; D remains ambiguous. Looked up from germline, CDR1 is SGHRS and CDR2 is YFSETQ. The CDR3 contains 15 residues. Between the trimmed V and J ends, which lost 1 base and 3 bases, there was a span of 13 bases. The CDR3 is CASSLTFREEETQYF. In DNA, the CDR3 is TGCGCCAGCAGCTTGACGTTTCGCGAAGAAGAGACCCAGTACTTC. The full variable domain, completed using reference TRBV5-1 and TRBJ2-5, is KAGVTQTPRYLIKTRGQQVTLSCSPISGHRSVSWYQQTPGQGLQFLFEYFSETQRNKGNFPGRFSGRQFSNSRSEMNVSTLELGDSALYLCASSLTFREEETQYFGPGTRLLVL.

V usage is TRBV6-5 and J usage is TRBJ2-5; 13 bases align to TRBD2. J gave up 5 bases and V 5 bases, and 5 bases lay outside the gene matches. The CDR3 covers 15 residues. The germline gives CDR1 MNHEY, CDR2 SVGAGI. The CDR3 is CASSVTSGGAETQYF. DNA for the CDR3: TGTGCCAGCAGTGTCACTAGCGGGGGGGCGGAGACCCAGTACTTC.

The chain carries TRBV7-8 and TRBJ2-1, with 13 nucleotides matching TRBD2. This CDR3 region has 15 residues. Unmatched junction bases numbered 4, after V lost 4 bases and J lost 7 bases. Per germline, CDR1 SGHVS and CDR2 FQNEAQ. In DNA, the CDR3 is TGTGCCAGCAGCTCGACTAGCGGGGGGCAAAATGAGCAGTTCTTC. Translating gives CASSSTSGGQNEQFF.

The V call is TRBV5-1, the J call TRBJ1-1; D not certain. This CDR3 contains 14 residues. Germline V CDR1 and CDR2: SGHRS, YFSETQ. Trimming stripped 0 bases from V and 1 base from J, with 7 bases between. The CDR3 protein is CASSLVPRNTEAFF. Written as DNA, the CDR3 is TGCGCCAGCAGCTTGGTCCCCCGGAACACTGAAGCTTTCTTT.